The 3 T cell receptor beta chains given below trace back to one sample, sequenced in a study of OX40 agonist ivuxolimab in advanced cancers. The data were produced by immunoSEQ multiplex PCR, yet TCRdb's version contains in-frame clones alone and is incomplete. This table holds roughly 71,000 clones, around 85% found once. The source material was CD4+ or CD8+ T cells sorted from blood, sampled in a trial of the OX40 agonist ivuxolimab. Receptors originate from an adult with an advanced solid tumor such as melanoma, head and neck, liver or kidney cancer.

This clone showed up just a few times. The CDR3, as DNA: TGTGCCAGTAGTATCCGGGCCCAGCCCCAGCATTTT. It translates to CASSIRAQPQHF. The genes are TRBV19 and TRBJ1-5; D not resolved. The V end lost 3 bases, the J end lost 7 bases, and 7 bases lay between the germline ends. The CDR3 extends over 12 amino acids. Germline-derived CDR1 and CDR2 are LNHDA and SQIVND (reference sequence).

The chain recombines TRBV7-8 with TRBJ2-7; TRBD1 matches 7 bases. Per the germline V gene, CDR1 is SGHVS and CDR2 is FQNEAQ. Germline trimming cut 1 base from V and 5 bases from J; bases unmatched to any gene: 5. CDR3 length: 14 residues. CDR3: CASSLGDSRNEQYF. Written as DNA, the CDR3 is TGTGCCAGCAGCTTAGGGGACAGTAGGAACGAGCAGTACTTC.

CDR3 in amino acids: CASSLASKGANYGYTF. As DNA, the CDR3 is TGTGCCAGCAGCTTGGCCTCAAAGGGAGCTAACTATGGCTACACCTTC. The rearrangement joins TRBV5-4 to TRBJ1-2; D remains ambiguous. Trimming pared 0 bases from V and 0 bases from J, leaving 12 bases between. The CDR3 is 16 amino acids. Germline CDR1 is SGHNT and CDR2 is YYREEE (reference sequence).